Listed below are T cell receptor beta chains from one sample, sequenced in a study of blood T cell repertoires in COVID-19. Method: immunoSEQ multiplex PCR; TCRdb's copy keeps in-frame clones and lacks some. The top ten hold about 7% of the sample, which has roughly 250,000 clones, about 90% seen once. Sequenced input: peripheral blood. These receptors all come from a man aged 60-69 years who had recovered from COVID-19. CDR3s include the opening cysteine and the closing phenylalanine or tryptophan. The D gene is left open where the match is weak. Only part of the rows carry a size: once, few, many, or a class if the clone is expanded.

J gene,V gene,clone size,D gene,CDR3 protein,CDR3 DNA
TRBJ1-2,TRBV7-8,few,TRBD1,CASSPPGQGRGKGYTF,TGTGCCAGCAGCCCCCCCGGACAGGGACGAGGGAAGGGCTACACCTTC
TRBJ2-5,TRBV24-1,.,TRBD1,CATSDSRDRQETQYF,TGTGCCACCAGTGATTCCAGGGACAGGCAAGAGACCCAGTACTTC
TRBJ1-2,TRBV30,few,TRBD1,CAWKSQGGLGGYTF,TGTGCCTGGAAGTCACAGGGGGGTCTGGGCGGCTACACCTTC
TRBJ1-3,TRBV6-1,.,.,CASSDTLGRFRKGDTIYF,TGTGCCAGCAGTGATACCCTCGGGAGGTTTAGAAAGGGGGACACCATATATTTT
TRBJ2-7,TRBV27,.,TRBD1,CASSFGTGYYEQYF,TGTGCCAGCAGTTTCGGGACAGGGTACTACGAGCAGTACTTC
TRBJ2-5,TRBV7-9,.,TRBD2,CASSLSGAQTSGAKTQYF,TGTGCCAGCAGCCTCTCGGGGGCGCAGACTAGCGGGGCGAAGACCCAGTACTTC
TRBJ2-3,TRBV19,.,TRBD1,CATTDRATAKDTQYF,TGTGCCACCACAGACAGGGCAACGGCTAAAGATACGCAGTATTTT
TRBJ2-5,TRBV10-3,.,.,CAISELDRRSGTQYF,TGTGCCATCAGTGAACTCGACAGGCGGTCTGGGACCCAGTACTTC
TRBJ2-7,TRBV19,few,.,CASSIEAGATYEQYF,TGTGCCAGTAGTATAGAGGCAGGGGCGACCTACGAGCAGTACTTC
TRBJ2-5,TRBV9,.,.,CASSVPMVEGSDRVHLQETQYF,TGTGCCAGCAGCGTACCCATGGTGGAGGGAAGTGATCGGGTGCACCTCCAAGAGACCCAGTACTTC
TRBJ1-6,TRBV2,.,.,CASSVEDNSPLHF,TGTGCCAGCAGTGTGGAGGATAATTCACCCCTCCACTTT
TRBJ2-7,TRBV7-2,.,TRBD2,CASSSQGLGYSYEQYF,TGTGCCAGCAGCTCTCAGGGACTAGGGTATTCCTACGAGCAGTACTTC
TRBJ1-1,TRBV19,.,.,CASRSVGGANTEAFF,TGTGCCAGTAGATCGGTAGGGGGAGCGAACACTGAAGCTTTCTTT
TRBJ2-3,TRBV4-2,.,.,CASSGQTTDTQYF,TGTGCCAGCAGCGGACAGACCACAGATACGCAGTATTTT
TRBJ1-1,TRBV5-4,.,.,CASSSPTGNTEAFF,TGTGCCAGCAGCTCCCCGACGGGAAACACTGAAGCTTTCTTT
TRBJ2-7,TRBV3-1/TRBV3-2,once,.,CASSHVSGGTYEQYF,TGTGCCAGCAGCCATGTATCGGGGGGCACCTACGAGCAGTACTTC
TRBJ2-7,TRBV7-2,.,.,CASSPSSGVLGEQYF,TGTGCCAGCAGCCCGAGTTCCGGGGTACTAGGCGAGCAGTACTTC
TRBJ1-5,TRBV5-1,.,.,CASSWTFGGNQPQHF,TGCGCCAGCAGCTGGACCTTTGGGGGGAATCAGCCCCAGCATTTT
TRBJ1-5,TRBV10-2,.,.,CASSESRVGNQPQHF,TGCGCCAGCAGTGAGAGCAGGGTGGGGAATCAGCCCCAGCATTTT
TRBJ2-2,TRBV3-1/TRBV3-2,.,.,CASSQSGTLTGELFF,TGTGCCAGCAGCCAGTCCGGGACTCTTACCGGGGAGCTGTTTTTT
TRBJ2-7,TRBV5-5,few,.,CASSLGGTYTYEQYF,TGTGCCAGCAGCTTGGGAGGGACTTATACCTACGAGCAGTACTTC
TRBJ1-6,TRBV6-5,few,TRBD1,CATGVRDRGNSPLHF,TGTGCCACCGGAGTCAGGGACAGGGGGAATTCACCCCTCCACTTT
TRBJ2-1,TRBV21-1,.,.,CASSKPRRGRMNNEQFF,TGTGCCAGCAGCAAACCCCGCAGGGGTCGTATGAACAATGAGCAGTTCTTC
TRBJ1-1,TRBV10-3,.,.,CAISEFAELNTEAFF,TGTGCCATCAGTGAATTTGCGGAGCTGAACACTGAAGCTTTCTTT
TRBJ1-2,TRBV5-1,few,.,CASSLAGYSGYTF,TGCGCCAGCAGCTTGGCTGGTTACAGTGGCTACACCTTC
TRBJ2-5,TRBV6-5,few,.,CASSRTGGETQYF,TGTGCCAGCAGTAGGACCGGGGGAGAGACCCAGTACTTC
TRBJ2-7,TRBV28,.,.,CASSSDMGAYEQYF,TGTGCCAGCAGTTCGGACATGGGTGCCTACGAGCAGTACTTC
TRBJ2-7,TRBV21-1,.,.,CASSCCGRDRYEQYF,TGTGCCAGCAGCTGTTGCGGCCGGGATCGCTACGAGCAGTACTTC
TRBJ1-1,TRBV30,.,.,CAWRDGVNTEAFF,TGTGCCTGGAGGGACGGGGTGAACACTGAAGCTTTCTTT
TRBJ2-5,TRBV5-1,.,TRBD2,CASSRTRYQETQYF,TGCGCCAGCAGCAGGACTAGATACCAAGAGACCCAGTACTTC
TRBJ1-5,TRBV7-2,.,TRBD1,CASSLSHRGNQPQHF,TGTGCCAGCAGCTTATCCCACAGGGGGAATCAGCCCCAGCATTTT
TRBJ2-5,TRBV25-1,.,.,CASIADGPTQYF,TGTGCCAGCATAGCGGACGGGCCGACCCAGTACTTC
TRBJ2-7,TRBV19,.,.,CASSFSLSRGPYEQYF,TGTGCCAGTAGTTTTTCCCTAAGCAGGGGCCCCTACGAGCAGTACTTC
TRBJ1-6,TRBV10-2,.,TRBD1,CASSLDRGNSPLHF,TGCGCCAGCAGTCTGGACAGGGGCAATTCACCCCTCCACTTT
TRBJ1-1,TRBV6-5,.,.,CASSYSIGGSTEAFF,TGTGCCAGCAGTTACTCGATCGGAGGGAGCACTGAAGCTTTCTTT
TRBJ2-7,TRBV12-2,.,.,CAPPAGLYYEQYF,TGTGCTCCCCCAGCAGGGTTATACTACGAGCAGTACTTC
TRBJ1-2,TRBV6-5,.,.,CASSSGEYGYTF,TGTGCCAGCTCATCGGGGGAGTATGGCTACACCTTC
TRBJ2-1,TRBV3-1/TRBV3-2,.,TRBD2,CASSQIAGGVHNEQFF,TGTGCCAGCAGCCAAATAGCGGGGGGGGTCCACAATGAGCAGTTCTTC
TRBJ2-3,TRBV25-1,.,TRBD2,CASSGSGGASDTQYF,TGTGCCAGCAGTGGTAGCGGGGGGGCCTCTGATACGCAGTATTTT
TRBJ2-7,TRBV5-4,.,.,CASSLFAVQYF,TGTGCCAGCAGCTTATTTGCGGTGCAGTACTTC